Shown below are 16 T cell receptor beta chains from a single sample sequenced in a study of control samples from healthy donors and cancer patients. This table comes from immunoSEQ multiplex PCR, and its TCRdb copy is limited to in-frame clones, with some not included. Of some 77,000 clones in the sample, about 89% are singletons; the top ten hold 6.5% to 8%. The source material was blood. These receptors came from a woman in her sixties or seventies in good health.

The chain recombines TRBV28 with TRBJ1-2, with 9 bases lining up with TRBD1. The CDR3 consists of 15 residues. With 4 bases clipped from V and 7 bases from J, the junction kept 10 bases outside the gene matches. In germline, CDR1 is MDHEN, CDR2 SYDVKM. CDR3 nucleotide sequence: TGTGCCAGCAGTTCGTCGGACAGGGGAGGGGGTGGCTACACCTTC. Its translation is CASSSSDRGGGGYTF.

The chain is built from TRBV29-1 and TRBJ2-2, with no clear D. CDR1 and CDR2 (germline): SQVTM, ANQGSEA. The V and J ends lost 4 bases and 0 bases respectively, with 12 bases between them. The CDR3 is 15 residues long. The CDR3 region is CSVGTGQANTGELFF. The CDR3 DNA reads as TGCAGCGTTGGAACCGGCCAGGCGAACACCGGGGAGCTGTTTTTT.

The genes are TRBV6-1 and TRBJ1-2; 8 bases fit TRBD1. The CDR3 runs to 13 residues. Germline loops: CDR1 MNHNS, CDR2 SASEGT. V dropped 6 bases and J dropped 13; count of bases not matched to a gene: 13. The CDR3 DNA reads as TGTGCCAGCAGCCATGAAACGGACAGGGTGTTCACCTTC. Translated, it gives CASSHETDRVFTF.

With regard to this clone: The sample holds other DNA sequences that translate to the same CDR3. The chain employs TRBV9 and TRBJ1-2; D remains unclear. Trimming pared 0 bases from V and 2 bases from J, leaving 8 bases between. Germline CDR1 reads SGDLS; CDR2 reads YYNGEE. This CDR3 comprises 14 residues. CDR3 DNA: TGTGCCAGCAGCGTAGGGCGGGGAAACTATGGCTACACCTTC. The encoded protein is CASSVGRGNYGYTF.

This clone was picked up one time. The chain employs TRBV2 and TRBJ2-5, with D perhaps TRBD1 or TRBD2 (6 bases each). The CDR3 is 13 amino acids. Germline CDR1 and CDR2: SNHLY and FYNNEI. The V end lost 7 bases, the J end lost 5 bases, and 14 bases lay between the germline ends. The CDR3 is CASTGAISETQYF. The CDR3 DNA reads TGTGCCAGCACGGGGGCGATCAGCGAGACCCAGTACTTC.

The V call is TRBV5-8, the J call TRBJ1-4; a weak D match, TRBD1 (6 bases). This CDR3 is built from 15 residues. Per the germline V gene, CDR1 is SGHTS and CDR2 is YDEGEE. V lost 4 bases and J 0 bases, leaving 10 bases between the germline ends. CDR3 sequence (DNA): TGTGCCAGCAGCGACAGGTTTGCAACTAATGAAAAACTGTTTTTT. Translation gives CASSDRFATNEKLFF.

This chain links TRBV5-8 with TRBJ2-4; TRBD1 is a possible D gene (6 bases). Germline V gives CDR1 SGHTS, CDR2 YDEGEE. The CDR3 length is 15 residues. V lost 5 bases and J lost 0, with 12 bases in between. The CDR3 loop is CASRDRELAKNIQYF. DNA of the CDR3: TGTGCCAGCAGGGACAGAGAGCTAGCCAAAAACATTCAGTACTTC.

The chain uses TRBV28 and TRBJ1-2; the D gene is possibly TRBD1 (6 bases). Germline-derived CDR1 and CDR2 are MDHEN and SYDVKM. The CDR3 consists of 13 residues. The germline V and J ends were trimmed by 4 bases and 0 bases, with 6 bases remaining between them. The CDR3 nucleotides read TGTGCCAGCAGTTACAGGGCTAACTATGGCTACACCTTC. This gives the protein CASSYRANYGYTF.

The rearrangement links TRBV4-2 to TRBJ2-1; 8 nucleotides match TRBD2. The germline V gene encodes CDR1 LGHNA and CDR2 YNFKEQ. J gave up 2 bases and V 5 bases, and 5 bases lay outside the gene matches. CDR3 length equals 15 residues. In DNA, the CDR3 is TGTGCCAGCAGCGAAAGCGGGAGTCCCTACAATGAGCAGTTCTTC. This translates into CASSESGSPYNEQFF.

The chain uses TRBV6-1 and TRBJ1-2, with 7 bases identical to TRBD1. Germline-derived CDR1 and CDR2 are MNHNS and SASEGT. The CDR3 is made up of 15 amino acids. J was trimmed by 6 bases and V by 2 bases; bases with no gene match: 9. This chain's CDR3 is CASSEQWRQGDGYTF. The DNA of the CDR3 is TGTGCCAGCAGTGAACAGTGGCGTCAGGGGGATGGCTACACCTTC.

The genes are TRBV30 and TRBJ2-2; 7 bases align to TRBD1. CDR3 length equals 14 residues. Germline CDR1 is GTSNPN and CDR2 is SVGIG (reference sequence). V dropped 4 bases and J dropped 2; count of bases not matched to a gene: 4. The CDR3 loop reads CAWTRDSNTGELFF. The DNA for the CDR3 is TGTGCCTGGACCAGGGACAGTAACACCGGGGAGCTGTTTTTT.

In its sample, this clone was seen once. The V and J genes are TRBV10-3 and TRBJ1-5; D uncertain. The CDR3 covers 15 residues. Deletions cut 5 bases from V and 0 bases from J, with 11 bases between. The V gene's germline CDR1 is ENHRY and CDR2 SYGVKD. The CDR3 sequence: CAISRAGYSNQPQHF. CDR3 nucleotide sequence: TGTGCCATCAGTAGGGCGGGATATAGCAATCAGCCCCAGCATTTT.

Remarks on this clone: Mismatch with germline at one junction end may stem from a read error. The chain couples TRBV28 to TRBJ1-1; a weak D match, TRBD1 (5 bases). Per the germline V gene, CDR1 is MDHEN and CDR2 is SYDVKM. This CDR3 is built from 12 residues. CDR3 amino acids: CASSQGRLPLAF. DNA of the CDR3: TGTGCCAGCAGTCAGGGACGCCTCCCCCTGGCCTTT.

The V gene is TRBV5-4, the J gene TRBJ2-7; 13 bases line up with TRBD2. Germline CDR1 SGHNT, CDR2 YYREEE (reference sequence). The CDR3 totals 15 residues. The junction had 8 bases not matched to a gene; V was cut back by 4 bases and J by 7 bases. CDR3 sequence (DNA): TGTGCCAGCAGCATCTTACTAGCGGGGGGGAGGGAGCAGTACTTC. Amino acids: CASSILLAGGREQYF. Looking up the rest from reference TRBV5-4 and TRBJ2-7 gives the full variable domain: ETGVTQSPTHLIKTRGQQVTLRCSSQSGHNTVSWYQQALGQGPQFIFQYYREEENGRGNFPPRFSGLQFPNYSSELNVNALELDDSALYLCASSILLAGGREQYFGPGTRLTVT.

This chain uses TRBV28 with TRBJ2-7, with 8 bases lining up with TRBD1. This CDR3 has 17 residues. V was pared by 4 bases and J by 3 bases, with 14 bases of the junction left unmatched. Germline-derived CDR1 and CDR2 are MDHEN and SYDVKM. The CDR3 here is CASSSTLPGQVGYEQYF. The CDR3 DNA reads TGTGCCAGCAGTTCAACCCTTCCGGGACAGGTCGGCTACGAGCAGTACTTC. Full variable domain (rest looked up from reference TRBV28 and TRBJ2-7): DVKVTQSSRYLVKRTGEKVFLECVQDMDHENMFWYRQDPGLGLRLIYFSYDVKMKEKGDIPEGYSVSREKKERFSLILESASTNQTSMYLCASSSTLPGQVGYEQYFGPGTRLTVT.

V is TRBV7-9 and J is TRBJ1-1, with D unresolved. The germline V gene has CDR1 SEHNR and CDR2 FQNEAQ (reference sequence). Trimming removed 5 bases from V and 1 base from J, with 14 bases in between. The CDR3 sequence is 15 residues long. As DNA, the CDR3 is TGTGCCAGCAGCAGGCCCGGGTGGGGGAACACTGAAGCTTTCTTT. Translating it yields CASSRPGWGNTEAFF. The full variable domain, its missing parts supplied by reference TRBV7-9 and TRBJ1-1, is DTGVSQNPRHKITKRGQNVTFRCDPISEHNRLYWYRQTLGQGPEFLTYFQNEAQLEKSRLLSDRFSAERPKGSFSTLEIQRTEQGDSAMYLCASSRPGWGNTEAFFGQGTRLTVV.